This T cell receptor beta chain was recovered during a study of vaccination and CD4 T cells after COVID-19. This CDR3 region has 19 residues. V trimming: 4 bases; J trimming: 0 bases; junction bases outside the gene matches: 12. Germline CDR1 reads SGHNT; CDR2 reads YYREEE (reference sequence). About this clonotype itself: Its antigen is undetermined.

An Oncomine TCR Beta short-read assay was used to sequence the DNA from cultured CD4+ T cells. In this case, cultured CD4+ T cells provided the extracted genomic DNA. TCRdb reprocessed the PCR reads with MiXCR, giving one entry per CDR3 protein. The sample holds roughly 13,000 distinct CDR3 sequences, roughly 52% seen once. Treatment noted: roughly ten-day PBMC culture with coronavirus spike peptide pools or control peptides (ViraFEST assay). The source is a human donor who had recovered from COVID-19. The sample was CD4+ T cells from blood, cultured in vitro. V usage is TRBV5-4 and J usage is TRBJ2-3, with 12 bases fitting TRBD2. CDR3 in DNA: TGTGCCAGCAGCCGAGCTCTAGCGGGGGGGATGTTGAGCACAGATACGCAGTATTTT. This codes for CASSRALAGGMLSTDTQYF.